What follows are 8 T cell receptor beta chains derived from one specimen sequenced in a study of human T cells and chemical hapten exposure. Time point denoted: pre-sensitization, week 0. Described treatment: therapeutic diphenylcyclopropenone sensitization with weekly scalp DPC. A single record per CDR3 protein comes from TCRdb applying MiXCR to the RACE reads. The sample includes more than 300,000 distinct CDR3 sequences, 4% to 6% of them seen just once. The source was whole blood, collected in connection with sensitization to the hapten diphenylcyclopropenone (DPC). These TCRs come from a woman in her forties or fifties with alopecia areata. Some clones in this sample may be carry-over from other donors' samples.

The chain recombines TRBV4-1 with TRBJ2-1, with 13 bases aligning to TRBD2. In germline, CDR1 is MGHRA, CDR2 YSYEKL. The CDR3 sequence is 19 residues long. Trimming removed 4 bases from V and 0 bases from J; junction bases left unmatched: 9. The CDR3 nucleotides are TGCGCCAGCAGCCGAATGACTAGCGGGGGGTCCCCCTCCTACAATGAGCAGTTCTTC. It specifies CASSRMTSGGSPSYNEQFF.

V is TRBV4-2 and J is TRBJ2-2; 16 bases are shared with TRBD2. V dropped 6 bases and J dropped 4; count of bases not matched to a gene: 11. CDR3 size: 19 residues. Germline loops: CDR1 LGHNA, CDR2 YNFKEQ. The CDR3, as DNA: TGTGCCAGCAGTCGGAGAGGGACTAGCGGGAGGGTGAGCACCGGGGAGCTGTTTTTT. Residues: CASSRRGTSGRVSTGELFF.

V is TRBV4-2 and J is TRBJ2-3; 10 positions match TRBD2. This CDR3 spans 16 amino acids. The germline V gene encodes CDR1 LGHNA and CDR2 YNFKEQ. The V segment lost 0 bases and the J segment 7 bases; nucleotides outside the gene matches: 7. CDR3 sequence reads: CASSQDSTSGAYTQYF. CDR3 bases: TGTGCCAGCAGCCAAGATAGTACTAGCGGGGCCTATACGCAGTATTTT.

This clonotype came up many times. The genes are TRBV13 and TRBJ2-1; D perhaps matches TRBD2 (5 bases). Looked up from germline, CDR1 is PRHDT and CDR2 is FYEKMQ (reference sequence). CDR3 length: 16 residues. Trimming shortened V by 0 bases and J by 5 bases, and 14 bases separated the two germline ends. CDR3 protein: CASSLGLGGGHNEQFF. In DNA, the CDR3 is TGTGCCAGCAGCTTAGGGTTAGGCGGAGGACACAATGAGCAGTTCTTC.

This clonotype was detected a few times. The chain links TRBV7-6 to TRBJ1-2, with a possible D match to TRBD1 (5 bases). Trimming took 2 bases from V and 5 from J, leaving 12 bases between them. The CDR3 sequence is 14 residues long. CDR1 and CDR2 (germline): SGHVS, FNYEAQ. The DNA of the CDR3 is TGTGCCAGCAGCTTATGGCAGGGAGGGTATGGCTACACCTTC. Residues: CASSLWQGGYGYTF.

This clonotype was detected ten times or more. The gene calls are TRBV29-1 and TRBJ2-3; 11 nucleotides match TRBD2. Germline-derived CDR1 and CDR2 are SQVTM and ANQGSEA. V was pared by 4 bases and J by 3 bases, with 6 bases of the junction left unmatched. This CDR3 has 15 residues. CDR3 nucleotides: TGCAGCGTTGCACCCGCTAGCGGGAGGACAGATACGCAGTATTTT. The encoded protein is CSVAPASGRTDTQYF.

This clonotype was counted many times. The chain employs TRBV27 and TRBJ2-7; D possibly uses TRBD1 or TRBD2 (6 bases each). The CDR3 has 12 residues. Germline CDR1 MNHEY, CDR2 SMNVEV (reference sequence). The V and J ends lost 5 bases and 11 bases respectively, with 16 bases between them. CDR3 residues: CASSPHGGLKYF. For the CDR3, the DNA is TGTGCCAGCAGTCCCCATGGGGGGCTCAAGTACTTC.

This clonotype was counted ten times or more. The chain combines TRBV20-1 with TRBJ2-1, with 8 bases aligning to TRBD2. V gave up 5 bases and J gave up 7 bases; unmatched junction bases: 7. The germline gives CDR1 DFQATT, CDR2 SNEGSKA (reference sequence). CDR3 length: 13 residues. This CDR3 is CSAAYGTSNEQFF. CDR3 nucleotides: TGCAGTGCTGCATACGGGACTAGTAATGAGCAGTTCTTC.